What follows are 32 T cell receptor beta chains derived from one specimen sequenced in a study of shared clonotypes between healthy human individuals (dated by TCRdb to the early 2020s). CD8 naive samples consisted of CD45RO-negative cells that were positively selected for CCR7, yielding a CD45RA+CCR7+ population without TemRA cells. Library creation used the immunoSEQ multiplex PCR assay. Drawn from immuneACCESS, this table holds only the in-frame rearrangements with V and J called that TCRdb kept. Clones are partly lost; checked studies trace under half to an unresolved V gene and leave the rest unexplained. This sample has about 1.9 million clones in its table, and 90% to 95% of those were observed once. Together, the top ten hold about 1.7% of the sample. Sequenced input: naive CD8+ T cells from PBMCs. The cell subset or site label for this specimen denotes: CD45RA+CCR7+. These receptors came from a young man in good health. Some clones in this sample may be carry-over from other donors' samples.

This chain joins TRBV9 and TRBJ1-2; D remains ambiguous. The CDR3 is 15 residues long. CDR1 is SGDLS, CDR2 YYNGEE, per germline. V was pared by 3 bases and J by 1 base, with 13 bases between. The CDR3 sequence is CASSALLGYNYGYTF. CDR3 bases: TGTGCCAGCAGCGCCCTCTTGGGGTATAACTATGGCTACACCTTC.

The chain has TRBV9 and TRBJ1-2; D is undetermined. This CDR3 contains 13 residues. The V gene's germline CDR1 is SGDLS and CDR2 YYNGEE. Trimming stripped 2 bases from V and 2 bases from J, with 7 bases between. For the CDR3, the DNA is TGTGCCAGCAGCGTTGACGAGAACTATGGCTACACCTTC. This encodes CASSVDENYGYTF.

The V call is TRBV9, the J call TRBJ2-3; 7 nucleotides align to TRBD2. The CDR3 is made up of 15 amino acids. CDR1 and CDR2 (germline): SGDLS, YYNGEE. Germline trimming cut 3 bases from V and 5 bases from J; bases unmatched to any gene: 9. CDR3 in amino acids: CASSGNGLVRDTQYF. CDR3 DNA: TGTGCCAGCAGCGGCAATGGACTAGTTAGAGATACGCAGTATTTT.

The chain carries TRBV4-1 and TRBJ2-7; 7 bases line up with TRBD1. The CDR3 is 15 residues long. Germline CDR1 MGHRA, CDR2 YSYEKL. The V and J ends lost 0 bases and 4 bases, in that order; junction bases with no gene match: 6. This CDR3 is CASSQDDNRGYEQYF. As DNA, the CDR3 is TGCGCCAGCAGCCAAGATGACAACAGGGGATACGAGCAGTACTTC.

The V and J genes are TRBV28 and TRBJ2-7, with a weak D call TRBD2 (5 bases). Germline lookup yields CDR1 MDHEN and CDR2 SYDVKM. The CDR3 covers 11 residues. The ends were cut back, 7 bases at V and 10 bases at J, with 14 bases in the middle. The CDR3 sequence: CASNDYPDQYF. The CDR3 DNA follows: TGTGCCAGCAACGACTATCCGGACCAGTACTTC.

The chain couples TRBV7-6 to TRBJ2-1; D gene unclear. This CDR3 region has 12 residues. Per the germline V gene, CDR1 is SGHVS and CDR2 is FNYEAQ. The germline V and J ends were trimmed by 7 bases and 4 bases, with 8 bases remaining between them. The CDR3: CASTNGYNEQFF. The CDR3 DNA follows: TGTGCCAGCACCAATGGGTACAATGAGCAGTTCTTC. Drawing the rest from reference TRBV7-6 and TRBJ2-1, the complete variable domain is GAGVSQSPRYKVTKRGQDVALRCDPISGHVSLYWYRQALGQGPEFLTYFNYEAQQDKSGLPNDRFSAERPEGSISTLTIQRTEQRDSAMYRCASTNGYNEQFFGPGTRLTVL.

This chain uses TRBV28 with TRBJ1-4; D is uncertain. There are 14 residues in the CDR3. The germline CDR1 and CDR2 sequences are MDHEN and SYDVKM. V lost 8 bases and J lost 5, with 15 bases in between. As DNA, the CDR3 is TGTGCCAGCCGCGGGTGGGAGATAAATGAAAAACTGTTTTTT. It encodes CASRGWEINEKLFF.

The V call is TRBV27, the J call TRBJ1-2; TRBD1 matches at 7 bases. V gave up 4 bases and J gave up 3 bases; unmatched junction bases: 8. The CDR3 is made up of 15 amino acids. Germline V lookup: CDR1 MNHEY, CDR2 SMNVEV (reference sequence). This chain's CDR3 is CASSSDRDRYYGYTF. The CDR3 DNA reads TGTGCCAGCAGTTCCGACAGGGACCGTTACTATGGCTACACCTTC.

This clone was observed a single time. This sequence joins TRBV13 and TRBJ2-7; D is perhaps TRBD2 (5 bases). V dropped 5 bases and J dropped 2 bases, with 16 bases sitting between them. There are 15 residues in the CDR3. Germline CDR1 and CDR2: PRHDT and FYEKMQ (reference sequence). The CDR3, as DNA: TGTGCCAGCAGCGCCGGACGGGGATATGCCTACGAGCAGTACTTC. Its translation: CASSAGRGYAYEQYF. The entire variable domain, with the rest obtained from reference TRBV13 and TRBJ2-7, is as follows: AAGVIQSPRHLIKEKRETATLKCYPIPRHDTVYWYQQGPGQDPQFLISFYEKMQSDKGSIPDRFSAQQFSDYHSELNMSSLELGDSALYFCASSAGRGYAYEQYFGPGTRLTVT.

V is TRBV7-2 and J is TRBJ2-3; a possible D gene is TRBD2 (6 bases). CDR1 is SGHTA and CDR2 is FQGNSA in the germline V gene. The CDR3 is made up of 15 amino acids. V was clipped by 4 bases and J by 8 bases, with 19 bases between them. DNA for the CDR3: TGTGCCAGCAGCTCCTTGGGGAGCGGGTCGGGTACGCAGTATTTT. The encoded protein is CASSSLGSGSGTQYF.

This chain uses TRBV7-9 with TRBJ2-7; D not resolved. This CDR3 has 13 amino acids. Trimming took 4 bases from V and 4 from J, leaving 11 bases between them. The germline V gene has CDR1 SEHNR and CDR2 FQNEAQ (reference sequence). The CDR3 DNA follows: TGTGCCAGCAGCTCCGCTCGTCGTTACGAGCAGTACTTC. It is translated as CASSSARRYEQYF.

CDR3 amino acids: CASRIGEQFF. In nucleotides, the CDR3 is TGTGCCAGCAGGATAGGTGAGCAGTTCTTC. The chain employs TRBV7-9 and TRBJ2-1; D unclear. Germline V gives CDR1 SEHNR, CDR2 FQNEAQ (reference sequence). Deletions cut 6 bases from V and 9 bases from J, with 6 bases between. This CDR3 is 10 amino acids long.

The V and J genes are TRBV4-1 and TRBJ2-7; D perhaps matches TRBD2 (5 bases). Deletions cut 0 bases from V and 5 bases from J, with 11 bases between. The CDR3 sequence is 14 residues long. Germline assignment: CDR1 MGHRA and CDR2 YSYEKL. The CDR3 loop is CASSQDVEGDEQYF. The CDR3 DNA reads TGCGCCAGCAGCCAAGATGTTGAGGGAGACGAGCAGTACTTC.

The chain combines TRBV10-3 with TRBJ1-4; maybe TRBD1 (5 bases). The CDR3 extends over 14 amino acids. Germline V CDR1 and CDR2: ENHRY, SYGVKD. V dropped 0 bases and J dropped 8 bases, with 10 bases sitting between them. In nucleotides, the CDR3 is TGTGCCATCAGTGAGTCGTCGGGGGACGAAAAACTGTTTTTT. It specifies CAISESSGDEKLFF.

J is TRBJ2-7 and V is TRBV27; no clear D gene. V was trimmed by 1 base and J by 7 bases, leaving 20 bases between them. Germline-derived CDR1 and CDR2 are MNHEY and SMNVEV (reference sequence). This CDR3 region has 16 residues. This CDR3 reads CASSLWGGGYPPEQYF. CDR3 DNA sequence: TGTGCCAGCAGTTTATGGGGTGGCGGATACCCTCCGGAGCAGTACTTC.

The rearrangement uses TRBV5-5 and TRBJ2-3; 9 nucleotides match TRBD2. Germline CDR1 SGHKS, CDR2 YYEKEE (reference sequence). The CDR3 contains 15 residues. J gave up 3 bases and V 3 bases, and 5 bases lay outside the gene matches. The chain's CDR3 is CASSSLAGLTDTQYF. The CDR3 nucleotides read TGTGCCAGCAGCTCCCTAGCGGGATTAACAGATACGCAGTATTTT.

The genes are TRBV6-1 and TRBJ1-1, with D hard to call. Germline assignment: CDR1 MNHNS and CDR2 SASEGT. The CDR3 sequence is 12 residues long. The ends were cut back, 5 bases at V and 6 bases at J, with 10 bases in the middle. DNA of the CDR3: TGTGCCAGCAGTCTACAGAGCCCTGAAGCTTTCTTT. This encodes CASSLQSPEAFF.

The chain is built from TRBV4-1 and TRBJ2-4; D unresolved. Germline V gene lookup returns CDR1 MGHRA and CDR2 YSYEKL. Deletions cut 0 bases from V and 0 bases from J, with 9 bases between. CDR3 length: 16 amino acids. The CDR3 region is CASSQDLGRAKNIQYF. The CDR3 DNA follows: TGCGCCAGCAGCCAAGATCTCGGCAGAGCCAAAAACATTCAGTACTTC.

The V and J genes are TRBV11-2 and TRBJ1-3; D remains unclear. CDR3 length equals 15 residues. The V gene's germline CDR1 is SGHAT and CDR2 FQNNGV. Trimming took 1 base from V and 0 from J, leaving 7 bases between them. DNA of the CDR3: TGTGCCAGCAGCTTAGTCAGAAACTCTGGAAACACCATATATTTT. As protein: CASSLVRNSGNTIYF.

The chain carries TRBV28 and TRBJ2-7; 8 positions match TRBD1. The germline CDR1 and CDR2 sequences are MDHEN and SYDVKM. With 3 bases clipped from V and 7 bases from J, the junction kept 5 bases outside the gene matches. The CDR3 loop spans 13 amino acids. The CDR3 loop reads CASSLSGGWEQYF. The CDR3 DNA sequence: TGTGCCAGCAGTTTGTCAGGGGGCTGGGAGCAGTACTTC.

This chain joins TRBV11-2 and TRBJ2-7; 8 bases align to TRBD1. Germline V gene sequence: CDR1 SGHAT, CDR2 FQNNGV. V lost 7 bases and J lost 2; bases outside the gene matches: 13. CDR3 length: 16 amino acids. The CDR3 DNA reads TGTGCCAGCAACCCAAGACCCGGGACAGGAACCTACGAGCAGTACTTC. It is translated as CASNPRPGTGTYEQYF. The whole variable domain, remainder taken from reference TRBV11-2 and TRBJ2-7, is EAGVAQSPRYKIIEKRQSVAFWCNPISGHATLYWYQQILGQGPKLLIQFQNNGVVDDSQLPKDRFSAERLKGVDSTLKIQPAKLEDSAVYLCASNPRPGTGTYEQYFGPGTRLTVT.

The gene calls are TRBV11-1 and TRBJ2-1; no reliable D call. This CDR3 is 12 amino acids long. Trimming took off 3 bases at V and 6 bases at J, with 6 bases between the two ends. Germline CDR1 is SGHAT and CDR2 is FQDESV (reference sequence). This CDR3 is CASSFSSNEQFF. Written as DNA, the CDR3 is TGTGCCAGCAGCTTCTCGAGCAATGAGCAGTTCTTC.

The genes are TRBV14 and TRBJ2-1, with 8 positions matching TRBD2. Germline assignment: CDR1 SGHDN and CDR2 FVKESK. This CDR3 spans 16 amino acids. The ends lost 0 bases at V and 3 bases at J; junction bases unmatched: 4. CDR3 protein: CASSQDRTSSYNEQFF. CDR3 DNA: TGTGCCAGCAGCCAAGATCGGACTAGCAGCTACAATGAGCAGTTCTTC.

The chain employs TRBV14 and TRBJ2-7; D is possibly TRBD1 (6 bases). CDR1 is SGHDN and CDR2 is FVKESK in the germline V gene. CDR3 size: 13 residues. With 3 bases removed from V and 8 bases from J, the gap between germline ends came to 14 bases. CDR3 region: CASSQDVDRQQYF. In DNA, the CDR3 is TGTGCCAGCAGCCAGGATGTCGACAGGCAGCAGTACTTC. Drawing the rest from reference TRBV14 and TRBJ2-7, the complete variable domain is EAGVTQFPSHSVIEKGQTVTLRCDPISGHDNLYWYRRVMGKEIKFLLHFVKESKQDESGMPNNRFLAERTGGTYSTLKVQPAELEDSGVYFCASSQDVDRQQYFGPGTRLTVT.

This clone was recorded only once. The J gene is TRBJ2-3, the V gene TRBV19; D is unresolved. V was cut by 4 bases and J by 5 bases, with 4 bases left in between. The CDR3 sequence is 11 residues long. The germline gives CDR1 LNHDA, CDR2 SQIVND (reference sequence). The CDR3 is CASSKEDTQYF. DNA of the CDR3: TGTGCCAGTAGTAAAGAAGATACGCAGTATTTT.

The rearrangement joins TRBV29-1 to TRBJ2-5, with TRBD1 matching over 8 bases. The CDR3 totals 11 residues. Germline CDR1 SQVTM, CDR2 ANQGSEA. CDR3: CTATGEETQYF. The CDR3 DNA follows: TGCACGGCGACAGGGGAAGAGACCCAGTACTTC.

In its sample, this clone was seen a few times. In the same sample, other DNA sequences code for this CDR3. CDR3 DNA sequence: TGTGCCAGCAGTGGGACAGCCTACGAGCAGTACTTC. Translated, it gives CASSGTAYEQYF. V is TRBV2 and J is TRBJ2-7; weak D call: TRBD1 (6 bases). V dropped 4 bases and J dropped 2 bases, with 6 bases sitting between them. Per the germline V gene, CDR1 is SNHLY and CDR2 is FYNNEI. This CDR3 is built from 12 residues.

The CDR3 here is CASSQRVLGYGYTF. The CDR3 DNA reads TGCGCCAGCAGCCAGAGGGTTTTAGGCTATGGCTACACCTTC. This chain links TRBV4-1 with TRBJ1-2; no firm D call. Deletions cut 3 bases from V and 4 bases from J, with 12 bases between. Germline V CDR1 and CDR2: MGHRA, YSYEKL. The CDR3 sequence is 14 residues long.

The chain combines TRBV15 with TRBJ1-2; unclear D gene. Germline V gene lookup returns CDR1 LNHNV and CDR2 YYDKDF (reference sequence). The CDR3 is 17 residues long. The V gene lost 1 base and the J gene lost 8 bases, with 23 bases spanning the gap. DNA for the CDR3: TGTGCCACCAGCAGAGTTATGCTTCAAACAGATGTCGTCGGCTACACCTTC. It yields the protein CATSRVMLQTDVVGYTF.

The J gene is TRBJ1-1, the V gene TRBV14; the D is unclear. In germline, CDR1 is SGHDN, CDR2 FVKESK. With 4 bases removed from V and 3 bases from J, the gap between germline ends came to 15 bases. The CDR3 extends over 15 amino acids. The CDR3 loop reads CASSLTVRSDTEAFF. The CDR3 DNA sequence: TGTGCCAGCAGCCTCACTGTTAGGTCGGACACTGAAGCTTTCTTT.

The CDR3 is CASSTGDGANVLTF. DNA of the CDR3: TGTGCCAGCAGCACAGGGGATGGGGCCAACGTCCTGACTTTC. The J gene is TRBJ2-6, the V gene TRBV27, with 7 bases that match TRBD1. Germline V lookup: CDR1 MNHEY, CDR2 SMNVEV (reference sequence). V lost 6 bases, J lost 3 bases, and 2 bases stayed unmatched. The CDR3 has 14 amino acids. The variable domain in full, completed from reference TRBV27 and TRBJ2-6, reads EAQVTQNPRYLITVTGKKLTVTCSQNMNHEYMSWYRQDPGLGLRQIYYSMNVEVTDKGDVPEGYKVSRKEKRNFPLILESPSPNQTSLYFCASSTGDGANVLTFGAGSRLTVL.

The chain employs TRBV27 and TRBJ1-5; D remains unclear. In germline, CDR1 is MNHEY, CDR2 SMNVEV (reference sequence). CDR3 length: 15 residues. The ends were cut back, 5 bases at V and 6 bases at J, with 17 bases in the middle. CDR3 residues: CASSAWGVGPQPQHF. CDR3 nucleotides: TGTGCCAGCAGTGCCTGGGGTGTAGGACCTCAGCCCCAGCATTTT.